This T cell receptor beta chain was found in a study of CD8+ T cells in alopecia areata. At the level of the study: A regimen of oral tofacitinib, 5 to 10 mg twice daily, was given to treated patients.

Samples from alopecia areata patients were lesional scalp punch biopsies and peripheral blood. In each case, RNA was isolated and then reverse transcribed into cDNA as the sequencing template. Sequenced by immunoSEQ multiplex PCR; TCRdb stores in-frame clones only, minus some. The data hold roughly 75,000 clones, with roughly 61% observed a single time. V gave up 4 bases and J gave up 2 bases, with 9 bases separating them. This CDR3 has 13 amino acids. CDR1 and CDR2 (germline): SEHNR, FQNEAQ (reference sequence). Specimen: CD8+ T cells sorted from blood, collected at week 0. The clonotype originates from a human donor with alopecia areata. The chain joins TRBV7-9 to TRBJ2-7; D ambiguous. The CDR3: CASSSGYTYEQYF. The CDR3 DNA sequence: TGTGCCAGCAGCTCCGGTTACACCTACGAGCAGTACTTC.